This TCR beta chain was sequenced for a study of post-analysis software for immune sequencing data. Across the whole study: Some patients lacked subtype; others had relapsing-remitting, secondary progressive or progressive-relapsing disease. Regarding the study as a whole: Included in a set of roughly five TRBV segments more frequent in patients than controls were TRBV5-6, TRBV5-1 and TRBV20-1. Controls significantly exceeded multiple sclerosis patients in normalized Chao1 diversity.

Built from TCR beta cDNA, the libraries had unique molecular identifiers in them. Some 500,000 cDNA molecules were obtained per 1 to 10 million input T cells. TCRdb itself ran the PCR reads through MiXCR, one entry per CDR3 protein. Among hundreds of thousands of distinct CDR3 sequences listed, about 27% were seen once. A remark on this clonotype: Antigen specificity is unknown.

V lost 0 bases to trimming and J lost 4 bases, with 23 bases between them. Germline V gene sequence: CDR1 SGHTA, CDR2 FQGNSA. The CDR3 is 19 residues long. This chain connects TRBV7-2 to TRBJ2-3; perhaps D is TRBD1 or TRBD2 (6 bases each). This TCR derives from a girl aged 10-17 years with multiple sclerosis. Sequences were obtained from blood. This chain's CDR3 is CASSLALRGQPLGADTQYF. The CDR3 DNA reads TGTGCCAGCAGCTTAGCGCTCCGGGGGCAACCCCTCGGCGCAGATACGCAGTATTTT.